The 10 T cell receptor beta chains in this list originate from one sample, sequenced in a study of blood T cells in healthy people across ages. A sample-barcoded 5' primer and a J-beta primer mix were used in a second PCR of about 6 to 11 cycles. TCRdb processed the 5' RACE reads anew with MiXCR; each CDR3 protein has one entry. Here the sample spans fewer than 700,000 distinct CDR3 sequences, under 55% being singletons. The sequencing sample was made of blood. The receptors come from a man aged 80 or over in good health.

The chain joins TRBV20-1 to TRBJ2-5; 9 nucleotides match TRBD2. Losses at the gene ends were 0 bases for V and 5 bases for J; bases not matched to a gene: 13. Germline V gives CDR1 DFQATT, CDR2 SNEGSKA (reference sequence). This CDR3 has 17 residues. CDR3 amino acids: CSAREVGRLAGRETQYF. The CDR3, as DNA: TGCAGTGCTAGAGAGGTCGGGCGGCTAGCGGGACGGGAGACCCAGTACTTC.

This clonotype has at least ten counts. The genes are TRBV6-6 and TRBJ2-1; D unclear. CDR1 and CDR2 (germline): MNHNY, SVGAGI (reference sequence). The CDR3 totals 14 residues. With 0 bases removed from V and 5 bases from J, the gap between germline ends came to 8 bases. CDR3 sequence reads: CASSYSGSNNEQFF. In DNA, the CDR3 is TGTGCCAGCAGTTACTCGGGGTCCAACAATGAGCAGTTCTTC.

This rearrangement joins TRBV20-1 to TRBJ2-7, with D hard to call. Trimming shortened V by 6 bases and J by 3 bases, and 18 bases separated the two germline ends. The CDR3 contains 14 residues. Germline lookup yields CDR1 DFQATT and CDR2 SNEGSKA (reference sequence). This CDR3 reads CSAKISGQNYEQYF. The CDR3 coding sequence is TGCAGTGCGAAAATATCCGGGCAAAACTACGAGCAGTACTTC.

The V call is TRBV20-1, the J call TRBJ1-5; D is unresolved. The CDR3 spans 14 residues. Trimming took off 5 bases at V and 1 base at J, with 12 bases between the two ends. The germline V gene encodes CDR1 DFQATT and CDR2 SNEGSKA (reference sequence). CDR3 in DNA: TGCAGTGCTGCTCCCGGGAGGAGCAATCAGCCCCAGCATTTT. It encodes CSAAPGRSNQPQHF.

The rearrangement uses TRBV29-1 and TRBJ2-3; no clear D gene. Germline values: CDR1 SQVTM, CDR2 ANQGSEA. The CDR3 has 13 residues. The germline V and J ends were trimmed by 4 bases and 0 bases, with 8 bases remaining between them. CDR3 protein: CSVVGFSTDTQYF. The CDR3 region has the DNA TGCAGCGTTGTTGGTTTTAGCACAGATACGCAGTATTTT.

The gene calls are TRBV15 and TRBJ2-1; 11 nucleotides agree with TRBD2. The J segment lost 9 bases and the V segment lost 0 bases, leaving 7 bases of the junction unmatched. Germline CDR1 is LNHNV and CDR2 is YYDKDF (reference sequence). CDR3 length: 16 amino acids. The CDR3 DNA sequence: TGTGCCACCAGCAGAGAAGCACTAGCGGGAGTGGGTGAGCAGTTCTTC. Translation gives CATSREALAGVGEQFF.

The chain employs TRBV7-2 and TRBJ2-6; D uncertain. Trimming shortened V by 2 bases and J by 4 bases, and 18 bases separated the two germline ends. The CDR3 has 18 residues. Germline loops: CDR1 SGHTA, CDR2 FQGNSA. For the CDR3, the DNA is TGTGCCAGCAGCTTAAACGCTGCTGGGTCGGTGGGGGCCAACGTCCTGACTTTC. Translating gives CASSLNAAGSVGANVLTF.

As regards this clonotype: The junction departs from the called germline gene at one end, perhaps through a read error. The chain is built from TRBV6-6 and TRBJ1-3, with D perhaps matching TRBD1 (6 bases). Germline CDR1 and CDR2: MNHNY and SVGAGI (reference sequence). The CDR3 covers 16 residues. CDR3 sequence reads: CAGSLTGPSSGNTIYF. The DNA of the CDR3 is TGTGCCGGCAGTTTAACAGGGCCCTCCTCTGGAAACACCATATATTTT.

The rearrangement uses TRBV20-1 and TRBJ2-7, with 11 bases that match TRBD1. V shed 5 bases and J 6 bases; nucleotides not matched to a gene: 12. Per germline, CDR1 DFQATT and CDR2 SNEGSKA (reference sequence). The CDR3 runs 15 residues. Written as DNA, the CDR3 is TGCAGTGCTGGACGACCAGGACAGGGGGCGTCCGAGCAGTACTTC. Protein product: CSAGRPGQGASEQYF.

V is TRBV20-1 and J is TRBJ2-3, with D possibly matching TRBD2 (5 bases). From germline, CDR1 is DFQATT and CDR2 SNEGSKA (reference sequence). V was shortened by 7 bases and J by 6 bases, with 11 bases between the two germline ends. CDR3 size: 11 residues. CDR3 DNA: TGCAGTGGTCGGGGTGTGGATACGCAGTATTTT. This translates into CSGRGVDTQYF.